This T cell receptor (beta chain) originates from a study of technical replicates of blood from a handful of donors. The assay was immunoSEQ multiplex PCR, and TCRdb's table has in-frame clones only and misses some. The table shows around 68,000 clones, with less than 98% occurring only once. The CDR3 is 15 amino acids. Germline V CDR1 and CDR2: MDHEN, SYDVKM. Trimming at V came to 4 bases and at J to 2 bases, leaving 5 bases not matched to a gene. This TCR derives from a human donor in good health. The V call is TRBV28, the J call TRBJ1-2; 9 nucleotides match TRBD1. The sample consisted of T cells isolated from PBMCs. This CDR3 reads CASSYTGTGNYGYTF. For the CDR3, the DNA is TGTGCCAGCAGTTACACCGGGACAGGGAACTATGGCTACACCTTC.